This T cell receptor beta chain came from a study of human T cells and chemical hapten exposure. Study information: Each patch test put 0.01% DPC on the upper back, and results were read at 6 days.

CDR1 is LNHDA and CDR2 is SQIVND in the germline V gene (reference sequence). The CDR3 runs to 13 residues. V gave up 5 bases and J gave up 1 base, with 7 bases separating them. In its sample, this clonotype was seen a few times. The time point denotes: patch test 2, 6 weeks after DPC sensitization. Specified treatment: therapeutic diphenylcyclopropenone sensitization with weekly scalp DPC. Every donor had alopecia and was 18 to 70 years old; all were suitable for DPC. TCRdb called the RACE reads again in MiXCR, with one record for every CDR3 protein. The table lists about 140,000 distinct CDR3 sequences, approximately 12% of them singletons, with about 1.4% in the top ten.

The sample here was whole blood, taken in connection with sensitization to the hapten diphenylcyclopropenone (DPC). This receptor was taken from a woman in her forties or fifties with alopecia areata. Some clones in this sample may be carry-over from other donors' samples. The chain joins TRBV19 to TRBJ2-3; D remains unclear. The CDR3 loop reads CASSPTRTDTQYF. The CDR3 DNA reads as TGTGCCAGTAGTCCGACCCGCACAGATACGCAGTATTTT.